This TCR beta chain was captured in a study of technical replicates of blood from a handful of donors. Clones were read by immunoSEQ multiplex PCR, and TCRdb kept only the in-frame ones, dropping some. This repertoire shows around 97,000 clones, 95% to 97% found once; its top ten account for about 0.35%. The sequence was collected from a human donor in good health. The sample was T cells isolated from PBMCs.

This CDR3 reads CAISESNQGNQPQHF. The CDR3 DNA sequence: TGTGCCATCAGTGAGTCGAACCAGGGGAATCAGCCCCAGCATTTT. The chain couples TRBV10-3 to TRBJ1-5; D might be TRBD1 (6 bases). In germline, CDR1 is ENHRY, CDR2 SYGVKD. The CDR3 runs 15 residues. V lost 0 bases, J lost 4 bases, and 10 bases lay in between.